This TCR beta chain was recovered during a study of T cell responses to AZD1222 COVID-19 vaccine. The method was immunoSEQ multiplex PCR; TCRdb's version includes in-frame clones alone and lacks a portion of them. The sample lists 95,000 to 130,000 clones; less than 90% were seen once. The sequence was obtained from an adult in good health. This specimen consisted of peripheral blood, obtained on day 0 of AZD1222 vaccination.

Here the CDR3 reads CASSLAGTGASYEQYF. CDR3 DNA sequence: TGTGCCAGCAGCTTAGCCGGGACAGGGGCGTCCTACGAGCAGTACTTC. The J gene is TRBJ2-7, the V gene TRBV7-6, with TRBD1 matching 10 bases. With V trimmed by 0 bases and J by 1 base, 3 bases remained unmatched. CDR1 SGHVS and CDR2 FNYEAQ come from the germline V gene. The CDR3 loop spans 16 amino acids.